These 28 T cell receptor beta chains came from one sample sequenced in a study of tumor and adjacent non-tumor tissue in lung cancer. This sample's RNA came from whole unsorted tissue. The normal lung tissue was taken more than 3 cm from the tumor edge. TCRbeta libraries were built with three rounds of nested PCR, modified from ARM-PCR. TCRdb re-called the multiplex PCR reads with MiXCR, one entry per CDR3 protein. The data show about 43,000 distinct CDR3 sequences, roughly 60% seen once. Sequenced: distant non-tumor lung tissue. Every receptor here comes from a man aged 45 to 65 with non-small cell lung cancer.

Ten or more counts support this clonotype. The rearrangement uses TRBV6-5 and TRBJ2-7; 7 nucleotides match TRBD1. The CDR3 is 14 residues long. Germline V gene lookup returns CDR1 MNHEY and CDR2 SVGAGI. The V and J ends lost 6 bases and 0 bases, in that order; junction bases with no gene match: 5. CDR3 region: CASRPGTDSYEQYF. The DNA for the CDR3 is TGTGCCAGCAGACCCGGGACAGACTCCTACGAGCAGTACTTC.

Concerning this clonotype: At one of its ends the junction is not consistent with the germline gene, which may arise from a read error. The chain recombines TRBV6-1 with TRBJ2-7, with 12 bases aligning to TRBD1. Looked up from germline, CDR1 is MNHNS and CDR2 is SASEGT. The CDR3 contains 16 residues. CDR3: CVSSEAGQGARYGQYF. In DNA form, the CDR3 reads TGTGTCAGCAGTGAAGCGGGACAGGGGGCGCGGTACGGGCAGTACTTC.

V gene TRBV28 combines with J gene TRBJ1-2; unclear D gene. This CDR3 has 15 residues. Germline loops: CDR1 MDHEN, CDR2 SYDVKM. Trimming removed 4 bases at V and 9 bases at J, with 21 bases between. CDR3 coding DNA: TGTGCCAGCAGTTCCTTCCTTCAGGAGTTTCTGAGCTACACCTTC. Amino acids: CASSSFLQEFLSYTF.

V gene TRBV7-9 combines with J gene TRBJ1-2; 11 bases map to TRBD1. Germline V lookup: CDR1 SEHNR, CDR2 FQNEAQ (reference sequence). The CDR3 spans 16 residues. Germline trimming cut 5 bases from V and 12 bases from J; bases unmatched to any gene: 17. The CDR3 sequence: CASSRTGGADDGGHTF. Here the CDR3 DNA reads TGTGCCAGCAGCCGGACAGGGGGCGCCGATGACGGAGGCCACACCTTC.

Turning to this clonotype: At one end the junction does not follow the germline gene, possibly because of a read error. The V and J genes are TRBV11-2 and TRBJ2-1; 13 nucleotides match TRBD2. Germline values: CDR1 SGHAT, CDR2 FQNNGV. This CDR3 is built from 16 residues. The CDR3 DNA follows: TGTACCAGCACCGAGATGGGGACTAGCGGGATCAATGAGCAGTCCTTC. It is translated as CTSTEMGTSGINEQSF.

This clonotype was counted a single time. A read error is likely, as this CDR3 ends without the conserved phenylalanine or tryptophan. This rearrangement joins TRBV4-1 to TRBJ2-5, with a possible D match to TRBD2 (6 bases). Germline V gene lookup returns CDR1 MGHRA and CDR2 YSYEKL. This CDR3 comprises 16 residues. CDR3 sequence reads: CASSQTWAGNQETQYS. CDR3 DNA sequence: TGCGCCAGCAGCCAAACTTGGGCGGGAAACCAAGAGACTCAGTACTCC.

This clonotype was observed a few times. The V call is TRBV28, the J call TRBJ1-2, with D perhaps TRBD1 (5 bases). From germline, CDR1 is MDHEN and CDR2 SYDVKM. Trimming stripped 5 bases from V and 2 bases from J, with 12 bases between. The CDR3 is 14 amino acids. Here the CDR3 DNA reads TGTGCCAGCAGTACCGGGGAGGGGAACTATGGCTACACCTTC. Translated, it gives CASSTGEGNYGYTF.

As for this clonotype: Germline and junction disagree at one end, which may indicate a read error. The chain recombines TRBV13 with TRBJ2-3; D is perhaps TRBD1 (5 bases). Germline CDR1 and CDR2: PRHDT and FYEKMQ (reference sequence). The CDR3 contains 13 residues. CDR3 residues: CASSRLLRDMQYF. CDR3 sequence (DNA): TGTGCCAGCAGCCGCCTCCTCAGGGATATGCAGTATTTT.

The chain links TRBV28 to TRBJ1-3, with 9 positions matching TRBD1. The V gene's germline CDR1 is MDHEN and CDR2 SYDVKM. The V segment lost 5 bases and the J segment 2 bases; nucleotides outside the gene matches: 4. The length of the CDR3 is 15 residues. CDR3 loop: CASSIGTGTGNTIYF. The CDR3 bases are TGTGCCAGCAGTATCGGGACAGGGACTGGAAACACCATATATTTT.

As regards this clonotype: A junction boundary mismatches the germline segment, possibly from a read error. The rearrangement uses TRBV24-1 and TRBJ2-7; tentative D call: TRBD1 (5 bases). Germline V gene lookup returns CDR1 KGHDR and CDR2 SFDVKD. The CDR3 runs 13 residues. CDR3 sequence (DNA): TGTGTCACCGCTCAGGGCTCCTCCTACGAGCAGTACTTC. Translation gives CVTAQGSSYEQYF.

The chain carries TRBV7-9 and TRBJ1-2, with 12 bases matching TRBD1. The germline V gene has CDR1 SEHNR and CDR2 FQNEAQ (reference sequence). This CDR3 is built from 19 residues. V lost 9 bases to trimming and J lost 2 bases; unmatched junction nucleotides: 19. The CDR3 DNA reads TGTGCCAGGAGCCCCCGGGGACAGGGGGCAGATCAGTGGAACTATGGCTACACCTTC. Protein sequence: CARSPRGQGADQWNYGYTF.

The sample holds a few counts of this clonotype. The V and J genes are TRBV13 and TRBJ2-3, with a tentative D call TRBD2 (5 bases). Between the trimmed V and J ends, which lost 0 bases and 6 bases, there was a span of 13 bases. CDR3 length: 15 amino acids. Per the germline V gene, CDR1 is PRHDT and CDR2 is FYEKMQ (reference sequence). CDR3 bases: TGTGCCAGCAGCTTAGGCGGGGTGGCCGAGGATACGCAGTATTTT. It specifies CASSLGGVAEDTQYF. The full variable domain, in which reference TRBV13 and TRBJ2-3 provide the parts outside the CDR3, is AAGVIQSPRHLIKEKRETATLKCYPIPRHDTVYWYQQGPGQDPQFLISFYEKMQSDKGSIPDRFSAQQFSDYHSELNMSSLELGDSALYFCASSLGGVAEDTQYFGPGTRLTVL.

The chain links TRBV10-3 to TRBJ2-3; no reliable D call. From germline, CDR1 is ENHRY and CDR2 SYGVKD. Trimming took 5 bases from V and 2 from J, leaving 11 bases between them. This CDR3 has 14 amino acids. The chain's CDR3 is CAISSRGTTDTQYF. In DNA, the CDR3 is TGTGCCATCAGTTCTAGAGGAACCACAGATACGCAGTATTTT.

Worth noting for this clonotype: The germline gene is not matched at one end of the junction; a read error may be the cause. This chain uses TRBV11-2 with TRBJ1-1, with no clear D. This CDR3 comprises 14 residues. Per the germline V gene, CDR1 is SGHAT and CDR2 is FQNNGV. The CDR3 coding sequence is TGTGCCAGCAGCCCTAGTTGGTCGAACTCTGAAGCTTGCTTT. Residues: CASSPSWSNSEACF.

This clonotype came up a few times. V gene TRBV28 combines with J gene TRBJ2-2, with no clear D. Germline loops: CDR1 MDHEN, CDR2 SYDVKM. Trimming removed 6 bases from V and 4 bases from J, with 12 bases in between. This CDR3 comprises 14 residues. The CDR3 bases are TGTGCCAGCAGCCCCGGACGGTTCACCGGGGAGCTGTTTTTT. Translation: CASSPGRFTGELFF.

On this clonotype itself: A much larger clone lies a single base off, so this may be a read error. The CDR3 DNA follows: TGTGCTATTGTACCTAGCGGGGGGGCTGAGCAGTTCTTC. This encodes CAIVPSGGAEQFF. V usage is TRBV12-5 and J usage is TRBJ2-1; 12 nucleotides agree with TRBD2. This CDR3 has 13 residues. V lost 10 bases, J lost 9 bases, and 7 bases stayed unmatched. In germline, CDR1 is LGHNT, CDR2 FRNRAP.

This clonotype was counted ten times or more. This rearrangement joins TRBV6-1 to TRBJ1-2; no definite D call. Germline V lookup: CDR1 MNHNS, CDR2 SASEGT. V lost 3 bases, J lost 2 bases, and 13 bases lay in between. This CDR3 region has 15 residues. This CDR3 is CASSEFPSGNYGYTF. The CDR3, as DNA: TGTGCCAGCAGTGAGTTCCCCAGTGGCAACTATGGCTACACCTTC.

Notes on this clonotype: A much larger clone differs from this one at a single base, so this may be a read error. Because the CDR3 is missing its conserved closing phenylalanine or tryptophan, this is likely a read error. The CDR3 coding sequence is TGTGCCAGCAGCTTACAACGGAACACTGAAGCTTTCCTT. Its protein is CASSLQRNTEAFL. The chain combines TRBV12-3 or TRBV12-4 with TRBJ1-1, with D hard to call. The V and J ends lost 6 bases and 1 base respectively, with 9 bases between them. This CDR3 contains 13 residues.

A word on this clonotype: Sequence at one end of the junction differs from germline and may be a read error. The rearrangement uses TRBV30 and TRBJ2-4; TRBD1 might be the D (5 bases). The CDR3 extends over 15 amino acids. Germline assignment: CDR1 GTSNPN and CDR2 SVGIG (reference sequence). CDR3 sequence: CAWSVPRVTKNIQYF. In DNA, the CDR3 is TGTGCTTGGAGTGTACCCAGGGTGACCAAAAACATTCAGTACTTC. Filled out from reference TRBV30 and TRBJ2-4, the complete variable domain reads SQTIHQWPATLVQPVGSPLSLECTVEGTSNPNLYWYRQAAGRGLQLLFYSVGIGQISSEVPQNLSASRPQDRQFILSSKKLLLSDSGFYLCAWSVPRVTKNIQYFGAGTRLSVL.

Of note for this clonotype: A clone one base away is much larger, so this may be a read error. V gene TRBV5-1 combines with J gene TRBJ1-6, with TRBD1 matching over 7 bases. V was clipped by 7 bases and J by 10 bases; unmatched bases: 11. Germline CDR1 and CDR2: SGHRS and YFSETQ. This CDR3 is built from 14 residues. CDR3 region: CASAIQGDRSPLHF. CDR3 DNA: TGCGCCAGCGCCATCCAGGGGGATCGATCACCCCTCCACTTT.

This clonotype was seen at least ten times. This chain uses TRBV20-1 with TRBJ2-1, with 10 bases aligning to TRBD1. With 3 bases clipped from V and 1 base from J, the junction kept 6 bases outside the gene matches. The CDR3 is made up of 16 amino acids. The germline CDR1 and CDR2 sequences are DFQATT and SNEGSKA (reference sequence). The CDR3 nucleotides are TGCAGTGCTAGGGGACAGGGGATGAGTTCCTACAATGAGCAGTTCTTC. Its translation: CSARGQGMSSYNEQFF.

As concerns this clonotype: One end of the junction does not line up with germline, which may come from a read error. CDR3: CSARVGPVNQPQRF. The DNA for the CDR3 is TGCAGTGCTAGGGTGGGACCTGTAAATCAGCCCCAGCGTTTT. This chain joins TRBV20-1 and TRBJ1-5, with D tentatively TRBD1 (5 bases). In germline, CDR1 is DFQATT, CDR2 SNEGSKA (reference sequence). CDR3 length equals 14 residues.

The rearrangement uses TRBV29-1 and TRBJ2-5, with D possibly TRBD1 on 7 matching bases. This CDR3 has 18 residues. From germline, CDR1 is SQVTM and CDR2 ANQGSEA. V lost 6 bases, J lost 7 bases, and 33 bases lay in between. CDR3 coding DNA: TGCAGCGTGGGACAGAGGGCGGCGGGGATCTACCTGGGAGCGACCCAGTACTTC. Its translation is CSVGQRAAGIYLGATQYF. Looking up the rest from reference TRBV29-1 and TRBJ2-5 gives the full variable domain: SAVISQKPSRDICQRGTSLTIQCQVDSQVTMMFWYRQQPGQSLTLIATANQGSEATYESGFVIDKFPISRPNLTFSTLTVSNMSPEDSSIYLCSVGQRAAGIYLGATQYFGPGTRLLVL.

The genes are TRBV2 and TRBJ1-1; D gene ambiguous. This CDR3 is 14 amino acids long. The germline V and J ends were trimmed by 2 bases and 3 bases, with 10 bases remaining between them. Germline lookup yields CDR1 SNHLY and CDR2 FYNNEI. The CDR3 nucleotides are TGTGCCAGCAGTGAACTACCAGGTTACACTGAAGCTTTCTTT. Its protein is CASSELPGYTEAFF.

This clonotype has only a few counts. With a much larger clone just one base away, this may be a read error. The chain links TRBV19 to TRBJ2-1, with 8 bases lining up with TRBD2. V trimming: 5 bases; J trimming: 7 bases; junction bases outside the gene matches: 10. CDR1 LNHDA and CDR2 SQIVND come from the germline V gene (reference sequence). This CDR3 spans 15 amino acids. CDR3 sequence: CASSVDGAGENEQFF. CDR3 nucleotide sequence: TGTGCCAGTAGTGTGGATGGAGCGGGAGAGAATGAGCAGTTCTTC. Variable domain in full (rest from reference TRBV19 and TRBJ2-1): DGGITQSPKYLFRKEGQNVTLSCEQNLNHDAMYWYRQDPGQGLRLIYYSQIVNDFQKGDIAEGYSVSREKKESFPLTVTSAQKNPTAFYLCASSVDGAGENEQFFGPGTRLTVL.

This clonotype was recorded a few times. This rearrangement joins TRBV6-2 or TRBV6-3 to TRBJ1-1; D gene ambiguous. The V gene's germline CDR1 is MNHEY and CDR2 SVGEGT. V lost 7 bases, J lost 6 bases, and 21 bases lay in between. This CDR3 is 15 amino acids long. In nucleotides, the CDR3 is TGTGCCAGCACCCCGAACCTCAAGGGCGGGTCTGAAGCTTTCTTT. This sequence encodes CASTPNLKGGSEAFF.

The J gene is TRBJ1-1, the V gene TRBV6-1; TRBD1 aligns across 7 bases. Germline V gene sequence: CDR1 MNHNS, CDR2 SASEGT. This CDR3 contains 12 residues. The V gene end was trimmed by 7 bases and the J gene end by 7 bases; junction bases not matched to a gene: 6. CDR3 sequence: CASIADRLEAFF. The CDR3 nucleotides read TGTGCCAGCATAGCGGACAGGCTTGAAGCTTTCTTT.

Regarding this clonotype: The junction shows a germline mismatch at one end, possibly a read error. This rearrangement joins TRBV18 to TRBJ2-5; 7 bases align to TRBD1. From germline, CDR1 is KGHSH and CDR2 LQKENI. The CDR3 spans 13 residues. The CDR3 DNA reads as TGTGCCAGCTCACCGCGACAGGGAGAGACCCGGTACTTC. Encoded protein: CASSPRQGETRYF.